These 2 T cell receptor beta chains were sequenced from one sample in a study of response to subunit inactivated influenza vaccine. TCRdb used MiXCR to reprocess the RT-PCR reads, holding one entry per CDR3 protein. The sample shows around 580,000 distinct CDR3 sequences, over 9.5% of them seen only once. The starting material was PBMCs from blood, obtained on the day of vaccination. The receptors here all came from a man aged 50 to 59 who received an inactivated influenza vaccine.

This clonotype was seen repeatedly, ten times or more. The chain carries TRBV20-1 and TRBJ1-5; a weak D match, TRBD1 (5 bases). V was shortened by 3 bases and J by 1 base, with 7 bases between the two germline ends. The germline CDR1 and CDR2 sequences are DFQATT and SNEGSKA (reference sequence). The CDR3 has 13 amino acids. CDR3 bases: TGCAGTGCTAGGGGGGGGAGCAATCAGCCCCAGCATTTT. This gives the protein CSARGGSNQPQHF.

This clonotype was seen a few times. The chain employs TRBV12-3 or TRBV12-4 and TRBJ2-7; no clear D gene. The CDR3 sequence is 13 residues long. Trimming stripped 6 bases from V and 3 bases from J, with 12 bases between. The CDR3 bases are TGTGCCAGCAGGATAAGGGCCGGCTACGAGCAGTACTTC. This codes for CASRIRAGYEQYF.